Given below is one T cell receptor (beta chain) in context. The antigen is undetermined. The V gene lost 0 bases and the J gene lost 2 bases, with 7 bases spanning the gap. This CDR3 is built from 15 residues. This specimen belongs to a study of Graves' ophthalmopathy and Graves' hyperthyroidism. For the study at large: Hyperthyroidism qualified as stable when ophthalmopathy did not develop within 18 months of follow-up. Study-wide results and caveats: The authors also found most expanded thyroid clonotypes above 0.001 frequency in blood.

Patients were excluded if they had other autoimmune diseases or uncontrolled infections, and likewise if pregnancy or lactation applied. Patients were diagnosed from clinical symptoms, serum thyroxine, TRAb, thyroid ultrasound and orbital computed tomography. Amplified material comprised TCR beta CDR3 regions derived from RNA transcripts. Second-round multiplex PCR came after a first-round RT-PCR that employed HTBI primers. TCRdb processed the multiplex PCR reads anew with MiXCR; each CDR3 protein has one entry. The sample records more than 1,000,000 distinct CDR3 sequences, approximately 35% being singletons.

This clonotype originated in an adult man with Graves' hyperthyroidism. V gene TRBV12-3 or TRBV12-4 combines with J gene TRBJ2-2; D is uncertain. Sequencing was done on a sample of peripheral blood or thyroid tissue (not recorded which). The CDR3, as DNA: TGTGCCAGCAGTTTAGCACCCATTAACACCGGGGAGCTGTTTTTT. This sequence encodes CASSLAPINTGELFF.